By frequency, the clone carrying this T cell receptor beta chain registers large. Its antigen is unidentified. TRB amplification used approximately 0.25 ug of peripheral blood genomic DNA. TRB rearrangements were amplified by touch-down multiplex PCR with mixed TRB-A/B primers. TCRdb re-called the multiplex PCR reads and gives one entry per CDR3 protein, without DNA. This sample's clone table lists 4,000 or so distinct CDR3 sequences. The sample belongs to a study of T cell clusters in autoimmune cytopenias. Study as a whole: The median distinct TRB clonotype count was a few thousand per sample, from a median around 52,000 reads. The study's findings and limits: Primary autoimmune cytopenia patients appeared to lack physiological T cell clusters present in healthy donors. TRB repertoire shifts in secondary cytopenia and chronic lymphocytic leukemia mostly reflected lymphoma, not autoimmunity. No experiment has yet validated the function of the T cell clusters defined in silico.

This receptor was taken from a human donor with an autoimmune cytopenia or autoimmune hepatitis (not recorded which). Sequencing was performed on peripheral blood.

CDR3: CASSDRGREDTQYF. This chain joins TRBV19 and TRBJ2-3; the TCRdb call, TRBD1, lacks DNA for checking. There are 14 residues in the CDR3. Germline CDR1 and CDR2: LNHDA and SQIVND (reference sequence). Full variable domain (remainder filled in from reference TRBV19 and TRBJ2-3): DGGITQSPKYLFRKEGQNVTLSCEQNLNHDAMYWYRQDPGQGLRLIYYSQIVNDFQKGDIAEGYSVSREKKESFPLTVTSAQKNPTAFYLCASSDRGREDTQYFGPGTRLTVL.